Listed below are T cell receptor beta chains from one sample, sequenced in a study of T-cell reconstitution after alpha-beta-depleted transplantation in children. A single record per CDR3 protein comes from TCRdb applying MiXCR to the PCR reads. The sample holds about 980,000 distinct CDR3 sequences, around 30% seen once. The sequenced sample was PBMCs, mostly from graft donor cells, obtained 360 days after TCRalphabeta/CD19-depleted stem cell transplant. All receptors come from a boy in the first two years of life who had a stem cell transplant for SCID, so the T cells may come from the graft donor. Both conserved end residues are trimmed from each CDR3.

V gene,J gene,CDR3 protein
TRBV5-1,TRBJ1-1,ASSFSGGVENTEAF
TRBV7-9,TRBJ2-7,ASSRPGFGSYEQY
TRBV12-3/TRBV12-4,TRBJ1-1,ASSPGWQPEAF
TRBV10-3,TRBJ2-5,AISEARLQETQY
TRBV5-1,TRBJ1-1,ASSLDPGSNTEAF
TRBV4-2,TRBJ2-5,ASSQGDGETQY
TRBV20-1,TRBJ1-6,SARDEGTWNSPLH
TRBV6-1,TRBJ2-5,ASRGPAVGETQY
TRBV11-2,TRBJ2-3,ASSFRGRERTFPTDTQY
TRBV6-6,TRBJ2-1,AHPGGTGNEQF
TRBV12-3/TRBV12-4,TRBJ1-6,ASSFDEGSPLH
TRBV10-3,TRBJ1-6,AISDPRNSPLH
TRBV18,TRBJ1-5,ASSFRGAGLSNQPQH
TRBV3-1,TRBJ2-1,ASSQAGGSHNEQF
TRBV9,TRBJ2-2,ASSVGPGGTGELF
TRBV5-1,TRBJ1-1,ASSTGQGSTEAF
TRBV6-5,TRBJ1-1,AIYKEGPGTEAF
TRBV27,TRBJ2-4,ASSPRRLAGGLFKNIQY
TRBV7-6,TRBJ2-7,ASSLDLGKLGGEQY
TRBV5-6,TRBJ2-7,ASSFGRPSEQY
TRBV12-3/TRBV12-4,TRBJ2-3,ASSTAGGRITDTQY
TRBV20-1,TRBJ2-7,SAPRDHLGRYEQY
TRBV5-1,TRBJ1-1,ASSSTGITMNTEAF
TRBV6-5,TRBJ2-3,ASSFTLVGATDTQY
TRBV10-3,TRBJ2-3,AISDGTDTQY
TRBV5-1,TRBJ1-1,ASGGGMNTEAF
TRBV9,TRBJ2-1,ASSVSGLDSYNEQF